The 9 T cell receptor beta chains below come from one sample, sequenced in a study of T-cell reconstitution after alpha-beta-depleted transplantation in children. Unique molecular identifiers were used to barcode this TCRbeta library. TCRdb redid the calling of the PCR reads with MiXCR, one entry per CDR3 protein. Of fewer than 550,000 distinct CDR3 sequences in the sample, approximately 10% were seen once. The source material was PBMCs, mostly from graft donor cells, sampled 180 days after TCRalphabeta/CD19-depleted stem cell transplant. The receptors come from a female patient aged 2-9 years who had a stem cell transplant for aplastic anemia, so the T cells may come from the graft donor.

Many counts were recorded for this clonotype. The gene calls are TRBV5-8 and TRBJ2-3; 9 bases agree with TRBD1. This CDR3 spans 14 amino acids. Germline V gene sequence: CDR1 SGHTS, CDR2 YDEGEE. The V and J ends lost 3 bases and 3 bases, in that order; junction bases with no gene match: 2. CDR3 DNA sequence: TGTGCCAGCAGCTCTGGACAGGGGACAGATACGCAGTATTTT. Translated: CASSSGQGTDTQYF.

This clonotype was found a few times. The rearrangement uses TRBV5-8 and TRBJ2-2, with TRBD1 matching 9 bases. V lost 4 bases to trimming and J lost 5 bases; unmatched junction nucleotides: 9. This CDR3 region has 16 residues. Germline CDR1 reads SGHTS; CDR2 reads YDEGEE. The CDR3 sequence: CASSIRDRVKTGELFF. The CDR3 DNA reads as TGTGCCAGCAGCATCCGGGACAGGGTCAAGACCGGGGAGCTGTTTTTT.

This clonotype was seen a handful of times. V gene TRBV7-2 combines with J gene TRBJ1-5; maybe TRBD1 (5 bases). The CDR3 extends over 16 amino acids. Germline CDR1 is SGHTA and CDR2 is FQGNSA. V was clipped by 0 bases and J by 2 bases, with 11 bases between them. The DNA of the CDR3 is TGTGCCAGCAGCTTAGCGCCCAGGGTCGGCAATCAGCCCCAGCATTTT. Translating it yields CASSLAPRVGNQPQHF.

V is TRBV5-1 and J is TRBJ2-7, with 9 bases matching TRBD1. J lost 5 bases, V lost 8 bases, and 2 bases had no gene match. Germline CDR1 SGHRS, CDR2 YFSETQ. The CDR3 consists of 11 residues. CDR3 residues: CASWDRDEQYF. CDR3 in DNA: TGCGCCAGTTGGGACAGGGACGAGCAGTACTTC.

This chain joins TRBV6-5 and TRBJ1-1; possibly TRBD1 for D (5 bases). With 0 bases removed from V and 8 bases from J, the gap between germline ends came to 7 bases. The CDR3 runs to 12 residues. CDR1 MNHEY and CDR2 SVGAGI come from the germline V gene. The CDR3 is CASSYSGGEAFF. As DNA, the CDR3 is TGTGCCAGCAGTTACTCGGGGGGGGAAGCTTTCTTT.

This clonotype was counted only a few times. The V call is TRBV20-1, the J call TRBJ1-1; D is unclear. Germline CDR1 reads DFQATT; CDR2 reads SNEGSKA (reference sequence). The CDR3 extends over 9 amino acids. V was trimmed by 6 bases and J by 8 bases, leaving 7 bases between them. CDR3 coding DNA: TGCAGTGCGGGAAGAGAAGCTTTCTTT. This gives the protein CSAGREAFF.

In this sample, this clonotype turned up a few times. The rearrangement joins TRBV13 to TRBJ2-7, with a tentative D call TRBD2 (6 bases). V was cut by 3 bases and J by 3 bases, with 12 bases left in between. Per the germline V gene, CDR1 is PRHDT and CDR2 is FYEKMQ (reference sequence). CDR3 length: 14 residues. The DNA of the CDR3 is TGTGCCAGCAGCTTGGCGGGGAGGATCTACGAGCAGTACGTC. This sequence encodes CASSLAGRIYEQYV.

In its sample, this clonotype was seen a few times. V gene TRBV15 combines with J gene TRBJ2-7; D is perhaps TRBD1 (5 bases). The CDR3 is 12 amino acids. V was pared by 5 bases and J by 5 bases, with 10 bases between. Germline CDR1 is LNHNV and CDR2 is YYDKDF (reference sequence). The chain's CDR3 is CATSAGSDEQYV. Written as DNA, the CDR3 is TGTGCCACCAGCGCAGGGTCGGACGAGCAGTACGTC.

This clonotype was detected ten times or more. The chain carries TRBV6-5 and TRBJ2-6; D possibly matches TRBD1 or TRBD2 (5 bases each). With 2 bases removed from V and 3 bases from J, the gap between germline ends came to 8 bases. The CDR3 sequence is 15 residues long. Germline V gene data show CDR1 as MNHEY and CDR2 as SVGAGI. This CDR3 is CASSYGGSGANVLTF. CDR3 DNA: TGTGCCAGCAGTTACGGGGGTAGTGGGGCCAACGTCCTGACTTTC.